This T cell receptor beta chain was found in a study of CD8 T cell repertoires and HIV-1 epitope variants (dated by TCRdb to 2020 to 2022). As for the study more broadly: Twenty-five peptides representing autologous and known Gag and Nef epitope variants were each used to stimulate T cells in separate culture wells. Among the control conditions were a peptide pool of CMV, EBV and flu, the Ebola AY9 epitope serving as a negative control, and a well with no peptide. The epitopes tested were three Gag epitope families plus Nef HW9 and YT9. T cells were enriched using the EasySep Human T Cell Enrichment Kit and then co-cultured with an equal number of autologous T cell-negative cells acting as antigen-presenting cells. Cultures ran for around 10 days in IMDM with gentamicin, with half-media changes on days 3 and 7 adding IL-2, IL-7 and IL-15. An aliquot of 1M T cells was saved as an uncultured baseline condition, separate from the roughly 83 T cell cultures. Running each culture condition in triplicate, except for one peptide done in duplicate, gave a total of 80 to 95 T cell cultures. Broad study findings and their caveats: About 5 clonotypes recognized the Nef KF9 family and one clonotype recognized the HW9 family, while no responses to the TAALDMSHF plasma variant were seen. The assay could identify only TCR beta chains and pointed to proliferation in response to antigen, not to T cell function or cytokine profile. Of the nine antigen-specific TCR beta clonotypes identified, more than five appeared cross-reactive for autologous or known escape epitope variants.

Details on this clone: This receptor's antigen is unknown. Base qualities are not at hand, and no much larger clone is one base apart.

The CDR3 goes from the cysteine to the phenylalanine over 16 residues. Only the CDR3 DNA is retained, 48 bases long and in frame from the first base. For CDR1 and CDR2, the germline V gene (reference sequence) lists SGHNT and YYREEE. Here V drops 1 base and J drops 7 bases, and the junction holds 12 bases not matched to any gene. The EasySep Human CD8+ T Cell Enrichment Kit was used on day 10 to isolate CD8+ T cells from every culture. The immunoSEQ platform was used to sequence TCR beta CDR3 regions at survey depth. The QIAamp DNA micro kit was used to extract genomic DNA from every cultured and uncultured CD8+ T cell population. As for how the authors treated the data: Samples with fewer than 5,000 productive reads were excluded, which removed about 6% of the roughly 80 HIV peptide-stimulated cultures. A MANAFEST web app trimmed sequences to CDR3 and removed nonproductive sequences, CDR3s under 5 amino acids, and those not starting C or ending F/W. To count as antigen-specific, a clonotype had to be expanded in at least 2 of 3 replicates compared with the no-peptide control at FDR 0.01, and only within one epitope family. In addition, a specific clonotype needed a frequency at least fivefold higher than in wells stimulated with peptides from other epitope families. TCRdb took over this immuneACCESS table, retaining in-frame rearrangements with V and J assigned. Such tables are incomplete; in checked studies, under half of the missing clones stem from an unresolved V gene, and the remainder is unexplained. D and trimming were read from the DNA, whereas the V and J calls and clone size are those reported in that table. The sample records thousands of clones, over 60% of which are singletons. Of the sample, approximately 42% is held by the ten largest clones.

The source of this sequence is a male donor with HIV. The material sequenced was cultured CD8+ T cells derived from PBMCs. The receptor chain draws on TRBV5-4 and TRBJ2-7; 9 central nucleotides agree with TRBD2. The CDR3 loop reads CASSLPLEGGGGEQYF. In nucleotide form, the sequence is TGTGCCAGCAGCTTGCCCCTCGAAGGCGGGGGGGGTGAGCAGTACTTC.